This T cell receptor beta chain stems from a study of response to subunit inactivated influenza vaccine. General study results and limits: Authors proposed each seasonal influenza vaccination draws in few new T cells.

A remark on this clonotype: No antigen is known for it.

Deletions cut 4 bases from V and 3 bases from J, with 19 bases between. CDR1 is SGDLS and CDR2 is YYNGEE in the germline V gene. This CDR3 comprises 16 residues. TCRdb passed the RT-PCR reads through MiXCR, listing each CDR3 protein once. The data show roughly 650,000 distinct CDR3 sequences, 12% to 15% seen once. The chain is built from TRBV9 and TRBJ2-5; possibly TRBD1 for D (6 bases). The sequencing used PBMCs from blood, collected 14 to 15 days before vaccination. This TCR was sampled from a man over 45 who received an inactivated influenza vaccine. CDR3 nucleotide sequence: TGTGCCAGCAGCCCCCTTTCCACAGGGTCCAAAGAGACCCAGTACTTC. This encodes CASSPLSTGSKETQYF.